The subject of this entry is one T cell receptor beta chain. Its antigen is unknown. The entry originates in a study of T cells in localized non-small cell lung cancer. Overall study results and limits: Peak T cell clonality was found in uninvolved adjacent lung, exceeding tumor. Among blood samples, higher T cell density accompanied longer overall survival. Since sequencing was restricted to only one region of the tumor, intratumor heterogeneity remains a possibility.

V was shortened by 1 base and J by 0 bases, with 7 bases between the two germline ends. The germline V gene has CDR1 SGHRS and CDR2 YFSETQ. This CDR3 region has 14 residues. Method: immunoSEQ multiplex PCR; TCRdb's copy keeps in-frame clones and lacks some. The sample holds 70,000 or so clones, less than 85% seen once. The sample consisted of peripheral blood, taken before any cancer treatment. The chain combines TRBV5-1 with TRBJ2-5, with no clear D. The sequence came from a female donor older than 55 with stage I lung adenocarcinoma. CDR3 sequence reads: CASSLWADQETQYF. CDR3 nucleotide sequence: TGCGCCAGCAGCTTGTGGGCAGACCAAGAGACCCAGTACTTC. The full variable domain, with the rest looked up from reference TRBV5-1 and TRBJ2-5, is KAGVTQTPRYLIKTRGQQVTLSCSPISGHRSVSWYQQTPGQGLQFLFEYFSETQRNKGNFPGRFSGRQFSNSRSEMNVSTLELGDSALYLCASSLWADQETQYFGPGTRLLVL.